The entry that follows covers one T cell receptor (beta chain) sequence. This entry is derived from a study of blood T cell repertoires in COVID-19. Study as a whole: Sample material is recorded as cDNA or gDNA derived from T cells, B-cell-depleted T cells, or PBMCs.

Generated by immunoSEQ multiplex PCR, the TCRdb table keeps only in-frame clones and is missing some. Among 200,000 to 250,000 clones, 86% were seen once, and the ten largest hold about 2.9%. Germline V gene sequence: CDR1 SGHTA, CDR2 FQGNSA. Trimming cost V 3 bases and J 5 bases, with 10 bases left between them. The CDR3 runs 13 residues. The receptor comes from a woman younger than 45 who had recovered from COVID-19. Sequenced: peripheral blood. The V gene is TRBV7-2, the J gene TRBJ2-5, with a weak D call TRBD2 (5 bases). DNA for the CDR3: TGTGCCAGCAGCTTTGGTCCGGGGGAGACCCAGTACTTC. Translation: CASSFGPGETQYF.